This T cell receptor beta chain was found in a study of T cells in Graves' hyperthyroidism and ophthalmopathy. Study conclusions and caveats: In the analysis, a 13 V-J model separated ophthalmopathy from stable hyperthyroidism. Blood also showed most of the thyroid clonotypes that were expanded above 0.001.

Points on this clonotype: Its target is not known.

The CDR3 consists of 18 residues. Trimming stripped 5 bases from V and 3 bases from J, with 25 bases between. Germline-derived CDR1 and CDR2 are SGHNT and YENEEA. Exclusions: uncontrolled infection, other autoimmune disease, pregnancy, lactation. Amplified TCR beta CDR3 regions came from RNA transcripts. HTBI primers were the set used in a first-round RT-PCR of the TCR CDR3. TCRdb independently ran MiXCR on the multiplex PCR reads; one entry per CDR3 protein. Among fewer than 750,000 distinct CDR3 sequences listed, about 14% were seen once. The chain recombines TRBV11-3 with TRBJ1-1, with D possibly TRBD1 on 6 matching bases. The sequencing input was blood. This clonotype originated in a woman between 50 and 59 years old with Graves' ophthalmopathy. The CDR3 loop is CASSLIFGIWGRDTEAFF. The DNA for the CDR3 is TGTGCCAGCAGCCTAATTTTTGGAATCTGGGGGCGCGACACTGAAGCTTTCTTT.